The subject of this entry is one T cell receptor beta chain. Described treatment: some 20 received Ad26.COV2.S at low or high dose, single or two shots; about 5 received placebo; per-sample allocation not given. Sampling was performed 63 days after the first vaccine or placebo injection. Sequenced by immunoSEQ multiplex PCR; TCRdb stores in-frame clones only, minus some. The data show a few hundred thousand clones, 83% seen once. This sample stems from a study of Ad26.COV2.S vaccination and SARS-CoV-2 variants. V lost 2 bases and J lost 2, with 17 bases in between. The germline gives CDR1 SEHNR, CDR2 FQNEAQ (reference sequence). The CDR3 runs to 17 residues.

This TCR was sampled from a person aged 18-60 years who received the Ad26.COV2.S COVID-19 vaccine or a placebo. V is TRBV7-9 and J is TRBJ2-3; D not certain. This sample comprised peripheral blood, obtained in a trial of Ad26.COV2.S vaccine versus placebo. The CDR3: CASSLINSFFYTDTQYF. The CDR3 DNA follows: TGTGCCAGCAGCTTAATCAACAGTTTTTTCTACACAGATACGCAGTATTTT.